This is a list of T cell receptor beta chains from one sample in a study of blood T cell repertoires in COVID-19. Clones were read by immunoSEQ multiplex PCR, and TCRdb kept only the in-frame ones, dropping some. In the table there are roughly 500,000 clones, 80% to 90% of which are singletons. The sequenced sample consisted of peripheral blood. These TCRs come from a human donor in a cohort sampled during active COVID-19. CDR3s include the opening cysteine and the closing phenylalanine or tryptophan. Fields, in order: J gene, V gene, D gene, CDR3 length, clone size, CDR3 protein, CDR3 DNA. The D gene is left open where the match is weak. Not all rows give a size; the values are once, few, many and, for expanded clones, a class.

TRBJ2-3,TRBV7-8,TRBD2,15,NA,CASRTGGFSTDTQYF,TGTGCCAGCAGGACGGGGGGTTTCAGCACAGATACGCAGTATTTT
TRBJ1-5,TRBV3-1/TRBV3-2,NA,13,few,CASSQDPGQPQHF,TGTGCCAGCAGCCAAGATCCAGGTCAGCCCCAGCATTTT
TRBJ2-3,TRBV5-6,TRBD2,18,NA,CASSLAASGSLHRDTQYF,TGTGCCAGCAGCTTGGCGGCTAGCGGGAGCCTGCATCGAGATACGCAGTATTTT
TRBJ2-7,TRBV6-5,NA,15,NA,CASSYSTWGPYEQYF,TGTGCCAGCAGTTACTCGACCTGGGGCCCCTACGAGCAGTACTTC
TRBJ2-7,TRBV24-1,NA,15,once,CATSDSHRVPYEQYF,TGTGCCACCAGTGATTCACACAGGGTACCCTACGAGCAGTACTTC
TRBJ2-7,TRBV6-1,TRBD1,18,NA,CASSEPGPTGGYSYEQYF,TGTGCCAGCAGTGAACCGGGGCCAACAGGGGGATACTCCTACGAGCAGTACTTC
TRBJ2-7,TRBV4-3,NA,13,NA,CASSQKRGNEQYF,TGCGCCAGCAGCCAAAAAAGGGGGAACGAGCAGTACTTC
TRBJ1-1,TRBV7-3,NA,13,NA,CASSPRLNTEAFF,TGTGCCAGCAGCCCGAGATTGAACACTGAAGCTTTCTTT
TRBJ1-1,TRBV2,NA,11,NA,CASSRTVEAFF,TGTGCCAGCAGCAGGACTGTTGAAGCTTTCTTT
TRBJ2-1,TRBV5-1,TRBD1,14,NA,CASRRQGASDEQFF,TGCGCCAGCAGGCGACAGGGGGCTTCCGATGAGCAGTTCTTC
TRBJ2-1,TRBV2,NA,14,NA,CAAAVASSYNEQFF,TGTGCCGCGGCGGTAGCGAGCTCCTACAATGAGCAGTTCTTC
TRBJ1-2,TRBV14,TRBD1,17,few,CASSPQGQGPSVYGYTF,TGTGCCAGCAGCCCCCAGGGACAGGGGCCGTCTGTCTATGGCTACACCTTC
TRBJ2-5,TRBV6-5,TRBD1,16,NA,CASSYTSDRGQETQYF,TGTGCCAGCAGTTACACCTCGGACAGGGGACAAGAGACCCAGTACTTC
TRBJ2-1,TRBV7-2,TRBD2,17,NA,CASSLARTSGARNEQFF,TGTGCCAGCAGCTTAGCCCGGACTAGCGGAGCCCGCAATGAGCAGTTCTTC
TRBJ1-1,TRBV6-5,TRBD1,14,NA,CASQIQGAQAEAFF,TGTGCCAGCCAAATACAGGGGGCGCAGGCTGAAGCTTTCTTT
TRBJ2-7,TRBV30,TRBD2,14,NA,CAWSPGLAARVQYF,TGTGCCTGGAGTCCAGGACTAGCGGCTCGTGTGCAGTACTTC
TRBJ1-5,TRBV7-2,NA,17,NA,CASSLKPFQPEGQPQHF,TGTGCCAGCAGCTTAAAACCCTTCCAGCCCGAGGGTCAGCCCCAGCATTTT
TRBJ1-1,TRBV29-1,NA,13,NA,CSVAQAGGTEAFF,TGCAGCGTAGCTCAGGCCGGGGGCACTGAAGCTTTCTTT
TRBJ1-1,TRBV19,NA,13,NA,CASSMSGNTEAFF,TGTGCCAGTAGTATGTCCGGGAACACTGAAGCTTTCTTT
TRBJ2-2,TRBV5-4,TRBD1,16,NA,CASSLPGQGRTGELFF,TGTGCCAGCAGCTTACCGGGACAGGGGCGGACCGGGGAGCTGTTTTTT
TRBJ1-1,TRBV7-9,NA,15,few,CASTKTGRLNTEAFF,TGTGCCAGCACCAAGACAGGACGACTGAACACTGAAGCTTTCTTT
TRBJ2-3,TRBV29-1,TRBD2,14,NA,CSGRAGAGADTQYF,TGCAGCGGGCGCGCGGGAGCGGGGGCAGATACGCAGTATTTT
TRBJ2-1,TRBV7-2,NA,16,once,CASSLGGLPSYNEQFF,TGTGCCAGCAGCTTAGGGGGACTTCCCTCCTACAATGAGCAGTTCTTC
TRBJ1-2,TRBV5-4,NA,14,NA,CASSPGGSSYGYTF,TGTGCCAGCAGCCCCGGGGGTTCAAGCTATGGCTACACCTTC
TRBJ2-4,TRBV7-2,TRBD2,15,NA,CASSFLDGGGNIQYF,TGTGCCAGCAGCTTCCTGGACGGCGGGGGGAACATTCAGTACTTC
TRBJ2-3,TRBV7-8,NA,15,NA,CASSLGRVGTDTQYF,TGTGCCAGCAGTTTAGGCCGGGTAGGCACAGATACGCAGTATTTT
TRBJ2-7,TRBV28,NA,11,NA,CASSSPYEQYF,TGTGCCAGCAGTTCCCCTTACGAGCAGTACTTC
TRBJ1-4,TRBV24-1,NA,13,NA,CATSIIRNEKLFF,TGTGCCACCAGTATAATTCGGAATGAAAAACTGTTTTTT
TRBJ2-1,TRBV5-4,NA,15,NA,CASSLTSPPNNEQFF,TGTGCCAGCAGCTTGACATCACCCCCCAACAATGAGCAGTTCTTC
TRBJ1-2,TRBV6-5,TRBD1,13,NA,CASSPNDRVGYTF,TGTGCCAGCAGTCCAAATGACAGGGTCGGCTACACCTTC
TRBJ1-2,TRBV5-4,NA,13,NA,CASSKEGEYGYTF,TGTGCCAGCAGCAAGGAGGGAGAGTATGGCTACACCTTC
TRBJ2-1,TRBV6-2/TRBV6-3,NA,15,NA,CASSYSGGSYNEQFF,TGTGCCAGCAGTTACTCCGGGGGCTCCTACAATGAGCAGTTCTTC
TRBJ1-6,TRBV27,NA,16,few,CASSLLEQGNNSPLHF,TGTGCCAGCAGTTTATTGGAACAGGGAAATAATTCACCCCTCCACTTT
TRBJ1-2,TRBV9,TRBD1,17,few,CASSFATGGWGNYGYTF,TGTGCCAGCAGCTTTGCGACAGGGGGCTGGGGTAACTATGGCTACACCTTC
TRBJ2-7,TRBV3-1/TRBV3-2,TRBD2,16,NA,CASSPERTSGIYEQYF,TGTGCCAGCAGCCCCGAGAGGACTAGCGGGATCTACGAGCAGTACTTC
TRBJ1-5,TRBV6-5,NA,13,NA,CASSFDGEQPQHF,TGTGCCAGCAGTTTCGACGGGGAACAGCCCCAGCATTTT
TRBJ1-3,TRBV24-1,TRBD1,13,NA,CATSAGQGNTIYF,TGTGCCACCAGTGCGGGACAGGGCAACACCATATATTTT
TRBJ2-2,TRBV29-1,TRBD1,13,NA,CSVVTGAPGELFF,TGCAGCGTTGTAACAGGGGCACCCGGGGAGCTGTTTTTT
TRBJ2-7,TRBV5-6,TRBD2,16,NA,CASSLPGGRASYEQYF,TGTGCCAGCAGCTTGCCCGGCGGGAGGGCCTCCTACGAGCAGTACTTC
TRBJ2-6,TRBV27,TRBD1,17,NA,CASSYSPGTVGANVLTF,TGTGCCAGCAGTTACTCCCCCGGGACAGTTGGGGCCAACGTCCTGACTTTC
TRBJ1-5,TRBV12-5,TRBD1,16,NA,CASGHGQGEINQPQHF,TGTGCTAGTGGCCATGGACAGGGAGAGATCAATCAGCCCCAGCATTTT
TRBJ2-3,TRBV9,NA,16,NA,CASSPWTNPSTDTQYF,TGTGCCAGCAGCCCCTGGACTAACCCTAGCACAGATACGCAGTATTTT
TRBJ2-7,TRBV27,NA,15,NA,CASSYSQRFSNEQYF,TGTGCCAGCAGTTACAGTCAACGGTTCTCTAACGAGCAGTACTTC
TRBJ2-7,TRBV6-5,NA,12,NA,CASSSILGEQYF,TGTGCCAGCAGCTCTATCCTAGGAGAGCAGTACTTC
TRBJ2-5,TRBV29-1,TRBD2,13,few,CSAVGLAGETQYF,TGCAGCGCGGTGGGACTAGCGGGAGAGACCCAGTACTTC
TRBJ2-2,TRBV30,NA,13,NA,CAWSRQATGELFF,TGTGCCTGGAGCCGACAGGCCACCGGGGAGCTGTTTTTT
TRBJ2-7,TRBV25-1,NA,15,NA,CASSDTTGRSYEQYF,TGTGCCAGCAGTGACACTACAGGGAGATCCTACGAGCAGTACTTC
TRBJ1-1,TRBV7-6,NA,15,once,CASSLSYGGNTEAFF,TGTGCCAGCAGCTTGAGTTACGGGGGGAACACTGAAGCTTTCTTT